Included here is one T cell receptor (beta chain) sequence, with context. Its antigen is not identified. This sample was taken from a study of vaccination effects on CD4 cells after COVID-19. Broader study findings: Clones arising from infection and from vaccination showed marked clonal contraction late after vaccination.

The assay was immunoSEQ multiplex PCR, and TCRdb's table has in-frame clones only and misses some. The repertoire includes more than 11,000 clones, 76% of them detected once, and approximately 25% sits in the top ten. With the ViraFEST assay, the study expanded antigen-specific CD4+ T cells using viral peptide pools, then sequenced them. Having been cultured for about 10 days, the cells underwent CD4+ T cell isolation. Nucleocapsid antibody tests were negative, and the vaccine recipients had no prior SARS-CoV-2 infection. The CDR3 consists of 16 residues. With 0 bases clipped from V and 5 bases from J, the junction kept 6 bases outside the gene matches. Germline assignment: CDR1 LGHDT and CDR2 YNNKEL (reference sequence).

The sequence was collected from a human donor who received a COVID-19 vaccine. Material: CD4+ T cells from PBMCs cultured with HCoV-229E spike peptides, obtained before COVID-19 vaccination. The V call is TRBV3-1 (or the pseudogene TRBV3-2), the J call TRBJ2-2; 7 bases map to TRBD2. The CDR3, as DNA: TGTGCCAGCAGCCAAGACAGGCTAGCGGCAACCGGGGAGCTGTTTTTT. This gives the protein CASSQDRLAATGELFF.